Listed below are T cell receptor beta chains from one sample, sequenced in a study of blood T cell repertoires in COVID-19. Sequenced by immunoSEQ multiplex PCR; TCRdb stores in-frame clones only, minus some. The sample lists about 250,000 clones; about 90% were seen once. Sequencing was carried out using peripheral blood. These receptor sequences come from an elderly man with acute or convalescent COVID-19. Each CDR3 is given with its conserved first and last residue. A D gene is named only where the DNA matches it firmly. Size is stated for part of the rows, as once, few or many counts, or as a class when the clone is expanded.

size	V	D	J	CDR3	DNA
.	TRBV5-6	.	TRBJ1-3	CASRWREAGNTIYF	TGTGCCAGCCGCTGGAGGGAAGCAGGAAACACCATATATTTT
once	TRBV7-2	TRBD1	TRBJ1-4	CASSSKTGGGNEKLFF	TGTGCCAGCAGCTCAAAGACAGGGGGAGGTAATGAAAAACTGTTTTTT
.	TRBV7-2	TRBD2	TRBJ2-4	CASSLGLAGGAGIQYF	TGTGCCAGCAGCTTAGGACTAGCGGGGGGGGCAGGCATTCAGTACTTC
.	TRBV10-3	TRBD1	TRBJ1-6	CAIREDGTDNSPLHF	TGTGCCATCAGGGAAGACGGGACAGATAATTCACCCCTCCACTTT
.	TRBV19	.	TRBJ2-3	CASSIARRGSDTQYF	TGTGCCAGTAGTATCGCCAGGAGGGGATCAGATACGCAGTATTTT
.	TRBV5-1	.	TRBJ2-3	CASSAGRSAGDTQYF	TGCGCCAGCAGCGCGGGACGATCTGCAGGGGATACGCAGTATTTT
.	TRBV11-2	.	TRBJ1-4	CASSFRGRGEKLFF	TGTGCCAGCAGCTTTCGTGGACGGGGTGAAAAACTGTTTTTT
.	TRBV2	.	TRBJ1-1	CASSTQETPATEAFF	TGTGCCAGCAGTACCCAAGAAACACCTGCCACTGAAGCTTTCTTT
few	TRBV3-1/TRBV3-2	TRBD1	TRBJ2-5	CASSHAGQGQETQYF	TGTGCCAGCAGCCATGCCGGACAGGGCCAAGAGACCCAGTACTTC
.	TRBV9	TRBD2	TRBJ2-7	CASSVEPSGAPYEQYF	TGTGCCAGCAGCGTAGAGCCTAGCGGGGCTCCCTACGAGCAGTACTTC
.	TRBV29-1	TRBD2	TRBJ2-1	CSVESGAVSYNEQFF	TGCAGCGTTGAAAGCGGGGCAGTCTCCTACAATGAGCAGTTCTTC
.	TRBV29-1	TRBD1	TRBJ1-1	CSAGTANTEAFF	TGCAGCGCGGGGACAGCGAACACTGAAGCTTTCTTT
.	TRBV6-5	TRBD1	TRBJ2-2	CASSYTGGTGELFF	TGTGCCAGCAGTTACACAGGGGGCACCGGGGAGCTGTTTTTT
once	TRBV12-3/TRBV12-4	.	TRBJ1-5	CASRYRADQPQHF	TGTGCCAGCAGATACAGGGCAGATCAGCCCCAGCATTTT
.	TRBV7-9	TRBD1	TRBJ2-1	CASSLLRQGRNEQFF	TGTGCCAGCAGCTTACTTCGACAGGGGAGGAATGAGCAGTTCTTC
.	TRBV5-4	.	TRBJ1-3	CASSRGGGTGNTIYF	TGTGCCAGCAGCCGTGGGGGGGGAACTGGAAACACCATATATTTT
.	TRBV18	TRBD1	TRBJ1-6	CASSPLNLGQGNNSPLHF	TGTGCCAGCTCACCTCTTAACCTTGGACAGGGCAATAATTCACCCCTCCACTTT
.	TRBV6-1	.	TRBJ1-5	CASSVGTNSYSNQPQHF	TGTGCCAGCAGTGTAGGGACAAACTCTTATAGCAATCAGCCCCAGCATTTT
.	TRBV9	.	TRBJ2-7	CASSVGPDMEGRQYF	TGTGCCAGCAGCGTAGGTCCCGACATGGAGGGTCGGCAGTACTTC
.	TRBV7-2	.	TRBJ1-2	CASSLDSYYGYTF	TGTGCCAGCAGCTTGGACAGCTACTATGGCTACACCTTC
.	TRBV5-1	TRBD2	TRBJ2-1	CASSLSGAYNEQFF	TGCGCCAGCAGCCTTAGCGGGGCCTACAATGAGCAGTTCTTC
.	TRBV7-2	.	TRBJ1-5	CASSLNIKTGNQPQHF	TGTGCCAGCAGCTTAAATATAAAAACAGGAAATCAGCCCCAGCATTTT
once	TRBV3-1/TRBV3-2	.	TRBJ2-1	CASRGANEQFF	TGTGCCAGCAGAGGGGCAAATGAGCAGTTCTTC
.	TRBV3-1/TRBV3-2	TRBD2	TRBJ2-2	CASSQRASGGTGELFF	TGTGCCAGCAGCCAAAGGGCTAGCGGGGGGACCGGGGAGCTGTTTTTT